Presented here are 6 T cell receptor beta chains from one specimen sequenced in a study of T cells in Graves' hyperthyroidism and ophthalmopathy. TCR beta CDR3 regions were amplified from RNA. HTBI primers drove first-round RT-PCR of the TCR CDR3. TCRdb processed the multiplex PCR reads anew with MiXCR; each CDR3 protein has one entry. The table has 250,000 to 350,000 distinct CDR3 sequences, roughly 22% seen once. Sequenced input: blood. The receptors shown here come from a man aged 30-40 years with Graves' ophthalmopathy.

V is TRBV20-1 and J is TRBJ2-1; 14 bases are shared with TRBD2. The CDR3 is made up of 16 amino acids. From germline, CDR1 is DFQATT and CDR2 SNEGSKA (reference sequence). The ends lost 4 bases at V and 8 bases at J; junction bases unmatched: 10. The CDR3, as DNA: TGCAGTGCTAACGTCGGGACTAGCGGGAGAGGGGATGAGCAGTTCTTC. This codes for CSANVGTSGRGDEQFF.

The V gene is TRBV12-3 or TRBV12-4, the J gene TRBJ1-2; D is undetermined. V lost 3 bases and J lost 2, with 7 bases in between. This CDR3 has 13 amino acids. In DNA form, the CDR3 reads TGTGCCAGCAGTTTGAGGCACAACTATGGCTACACCTTC. Translation gives CASSLRHNYGYTF.

The chain combines TRBV6-5 with TRBJ1-1; 8 bases match TRBD1. This CDR3 has 16 amino acids. Per the germline V gene, CDR1 is MNHEY and CDR2 is SVGAGI. V lost 2 bases, J lost 1 base, and 6 bases stayed unmatched. The CDR3 sequence: CASSYERGTGNTEAFF. The DNA of the CDR3 is TGTGCCAGCAGTTACGAAAGGGGGACAGGGAACACTGAAGCTTTCTTT.

This clonotype appeared a few times. The chain recombines TRBV19 with TRBJ1-2; unclear D gene. Per the germline V gene, CDR1 is LNHDA and CDR2 is SQIVND (reference sequence). This CDR3 has 14 residues. V gave up 4 bases and J gave up 0 bases, with 9 bases separating them. As DNA, the CDR3 is TGTGCCAGTAGTAGCGGTGACTCTAACTATGGCTACACCTTC. Amino acids: CASSSGDSNYGYTF.

This clonotype has more than one count but fewer than ten. The CDR3, as DNA: TGTGCCAGCAGTGGGCCCTCTGGAAACACCATATATTTT. It translates to CASSGPSGNTIYF. This chain connects TRBV28 to TRBJ1-3; D not resolved. Germline CDR1 reads MDHEN; CDR2 reads SYDVKM. Trimming stripped 5 bases from V and 0 bases from J, with 5 bases between. This CDR3 has 13 residues.

This clonotype was picked up a small number of times. The chain employs TRBV7-2 and TRBJ2-7; 7 bases are shared with TRBD1. Losses at the gene ends were 5 bases for V and 3 bases for J; bases not matched to a gene: 7. CDR1 and CDR2 (germline): SGHTA, FQGNSA. This CDR3 has 14 amino acids. The CDR3 protein is CASSRRWDSYEQYF. The CDR3 DNA reads TGTGCCAGCAGCCGACGATGGGACAGCTACGAGCAGTACTTC.